This TCR beta chain was sequenced in a study of T cells in Graves' hyperthyroidism and ophthalmopathy. Study at large: Peripheral blood samples were taken at initial diagnosis, prior to any treatment.

Diagnoses were established using clinical symptoms, serum thyroxine and TRAb, thyroid ultrasound and orbital computed tomography. Germline assignment: CDR1 LNHDA and CDR2 SQIVND (reference sequence). The CDR3 extends over 15 amino acids. Trimming at V came to 8 bases and at J to 4 bases, leaving 7 bases not matched to a gene. Using RNA transcripts as the source, TCR beta CDR3 regions were amplified. Carried out on the TCR CDR3, a first-round RT-PCR used the HTBI primer set. TCRdb re-analysed the multiplex PCR reads in MiXCR, keeping a single row per CDR3 protein. The repertoire holds around 600,000 distinct CDR3 sequences, with roughly 16% as singletons.

This clonotype was sampled from a woman between 40 and 50 years old with Graves' ophthalmopathy. V usage is TRBV19 and J usage is TRBJ2-2; 10 bases line up with TRBD1. Sequencing used blood. The CDR3, as DNA: TGTGCCAGTCAAGCCGGGACAGGGGCCACCGGGGAGCTGTTTTTT. As protein: CASQAGTGATGELFF.